The sequence of this TCR beta chain was determined in a study of blood T cell repertoires in COVID-19. This CDR3 contains 20 residues. The V gene's germline CDR1 is MDHEN and CDR2 SYDVKM. Germline trimming cut 5 bases from V and 2 bases from J; bases unmatched to any gene: 24. Two negative PCRs, clearance, or symptom resolution characterized the recovered Cohort 3 donors. Authors' data handling: Estimates of nucleated cell counts were drawn from the amplification of reference gene primers. The data were produced by immunoSEQ multiplex PCR, yet TCRdb's version contains in-frame clones alone and is incomplete. V and J calls and clone size are copied from that table; D and trimming were computed from the DNA. The sample consists of 180,000 or so clones, almost 85% of them appearing once.

The specimen was PBMCs or T cells enriched from blood (not recorded which). This clonotype was obtained from a man aged 50 to 59 who had recovered from COVID-19. V gene TRBV28 combines with J gene TRBJ2-7; 7 bases map to TRBD2. CDR3 loop: CASSPSASVTGGYLAYEQYF. DNA for the CDR3: TGTGCCAGCAGTCCCTCTGCATCCGTGACGGGAGGTTACCTTGCCTACGAGCAGTACTTC.